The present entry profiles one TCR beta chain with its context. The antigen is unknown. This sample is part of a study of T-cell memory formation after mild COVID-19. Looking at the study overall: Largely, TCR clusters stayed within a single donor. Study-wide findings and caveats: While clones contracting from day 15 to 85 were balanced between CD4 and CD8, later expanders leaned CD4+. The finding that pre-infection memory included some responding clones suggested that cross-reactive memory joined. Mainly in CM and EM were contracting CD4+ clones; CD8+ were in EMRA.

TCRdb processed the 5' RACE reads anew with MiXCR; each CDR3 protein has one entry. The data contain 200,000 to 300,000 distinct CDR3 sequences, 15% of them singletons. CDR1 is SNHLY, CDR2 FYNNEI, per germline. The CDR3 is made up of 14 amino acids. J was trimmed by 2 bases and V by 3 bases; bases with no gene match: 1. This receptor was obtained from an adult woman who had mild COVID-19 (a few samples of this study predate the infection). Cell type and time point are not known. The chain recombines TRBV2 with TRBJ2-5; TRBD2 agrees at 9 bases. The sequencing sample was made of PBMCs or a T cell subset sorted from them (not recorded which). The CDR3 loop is CASSETSGQETQYF. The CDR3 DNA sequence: TGTGCCAGCAGTGAGACTAGCGGTCAAGAGACCCAGTACTTC. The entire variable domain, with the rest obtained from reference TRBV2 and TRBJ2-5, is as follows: EPEVTQTPSHQVTQMGQEVILRCVPISNHLYFYWYRQILGQKVEFLVSFYNNEISEKSEIFDDQFSVERPDGSNFTLKIRSTKLEDSAMYFCASSETSGQETQYFGPGTRLLVL.